These 30 T cell receptor beta chains share one sample of origin, sequenced in a study of cytomegalovirus exposure and HLA in healthy donors (dated 2017 in TCRdb). Libraries were made using the immunoSEQ multiplex PCR assay. For the multiplex PCR, a mixture combining 60 forward primers for TCR Vbeta segments and 13 reverse primers for TCR Jbeta segments was used. TCRdb took over this immuneACCESS table, retaining in-frame rearrangements with V and J assigned. Such tables are incomplete; in checked studies, under half of the missing clones stem from an unresolved V gene, and the remainder is unexplained. This sample holds about 140,000 clones; approximately 80% were observed only once. Jointly, the top ten make up 2% to 3% of the sample. Input material: PBMCs. The receptors derive from a woman under 30 in good health and CMV-seropositive.

This clone appeared a single time. Germline and junction disagree at one end, which may indicate a read error. The rearrangement joins TRBV4-3 to TRBJ2-2; 10 bases are shared with TRBD1. This CDR3 contains 18 residues. Germline V gives CDR1 LGHNA, CDR2 YSLEER. The chain's CDR3 is CTSSQAPRQGARNGELFF. DNA for the CDR3: TGCACCAGCAGCCAAGCACCAAGACAGGGGGCTCGCAACGGGGAGCTGTTTTTT.

The rearrangement uses TRBV6-1 and TRBJ1-3; D gene uncertain. Germline V gene lookup returns CDR1 MNHNS and CDR2 SASEGT. Between the trimmed V and J ends, which lost 6 bases and 0 bases, there was a span of 12 bases. This CDR3 is built from 15 residues. The CDR3 region is CASRGLLSSGNTIYF. CDR3 in DNA: TGTGCCAGCAGGGGCCTGTTAAGCTCTGGAAACACCATATATTTT.

The rearrangement joins TRBV29-1 to TRBJ2-3; TRBD2 aligns across 11 bases. The V gene's germline CDR1 is SQVTM and CDR2 ANQGSEA. V gave up 4 bases and J gave up 1 base; unmatched junction bases: 7. This CDR3 comprises 16 residues. The CDR3 DNA follows: TGCAGCGTTGCCGGGCCACTAGCGGGGGGCACAGATACGCAGTATTTT. Its translation: CSVAGPLAGGTDTQYF.

This clone was recorded only once. The genes are TRBV4-1 and TRBJ2-2; weak D call: TRBD2 (5 bases). The CDR3 runs 16 residues. Per the germline V gene, CDR1 is MGHRA and CDR2 is YSYEKL. Trimming took off 4 bases at V and 1 base at J, with 13 bases between the two ends. The CDR3 protein is CASSRSWRQNTGELFF. The CDR3 DNA sequence: TGCGCCAGCAGCCGCTCCTGGAGGCAGAACACCGGGGAGCTGTTTTTT.

This chain joins TRBV7-2 and TRBJ2-7, with 12 positions matching TRBD2. The CDR3 runs 15 residues. The junction had 4 bases not matched to a gene; V was cut back by 5 bases and J by 2 bases. Looked up from germline, CDR1 is SGHTA and CDR2 is FQGNSA. CDR3 in amino acids: CASSLGLAGPYEQYF. The CDR3 region has the DNA TGTGCCAGCAGCCTGGGACTAGCGGGCCCCTACGAGCAGTACTTC.

This clone came up a few times. The V gene is TRBV19, the J gene TRBJ1-6; a weak D match, TRBD1 (5 bases). Germline assignment: CDR1 LNHDA and CDR2 SQIVND (reference sequence). The ends were cut back, 3 bases at V and 7 bases at J, with 22 bases in the middle. The CDR3 is made up of 18 amino acids. CDR3 region: CASSIFAYGAVGNSPLHF. The CDR3 bases are TGTGCCAGTAGTATTTTCGCCTATGGGGCGGTTGGAAATTCACCCCTCCACTTT.

A word on this clone: Its ends do not fully match the called genes, so a read error is possible. The chain uses TRBV5-4 and TRBJ1-1, with 8 positions matching TRBD1. The germline gives CDR1 SGHNT, CDR2 YYREEE (reference sequence). This CDR3 has 14 amino acids. CDR3 loop: CASSLDRGNPEAFF. The CDR3 region has the DNA TGTGCCAGCAGCTTGGACAGGGGGAACCCTGAAGCTTTCTTT.

The rearrangement uses TRBV9 and TRBJ2-7; 9 bases line up with TRBD1. J was trimmed by 2 bases and V by 3 bases; bases with no gene match: 6. CDR1 SGDLS and CDR2 YYNGEE come from the germline V gene. The CDR3 has 15 amino acids. In DNA form, the CDR3 reads TGTGCCAGCAGCGCCTGGACAGGGGCGACCTACGAGCAGTACTTC. It translates to CASSAWTGATYEQYF.

The J gene is TRBJ1-2, the V gene TRBV7-9, with a weak D call TRBD1 (5 bases). Trimming shortened V by 5 bases and J by 7 bases, and 17 bases separated the two germline ends. The CDR3 is made up of 14 amino acids. Germline V CDR1 and CDR2: SEHNR, FQNEAQ (reference sequence). The CDR3: CASSARDARLGYTF. CDR3 coding DNA: TGTGCCAGCAGCGCCAGGGATGCCCGTCTTGGCTACACCTTC.

CDR3 DNA sequence: TGTGCCAGCAGCGAGACTAGCGGGGGGGAGACCCAGTACTTC. It encodes CASSETSGGETQYF. The chain is built from TRBV9 and TRBJ2-5, with 13 nucleotides matching TRBD2. The germline gives CDR1 SGDLS, CDR2 YYNGEE. CDR3 length: 14 amino acids. The V segment lost 3 bases and the J segment 5 bases; nucleotides outside the gene matches: 1.

This rearrangement joins TRBV15 to TRBJ2-3; the D is unclear. Trimming pared 4 bases from V and 8 bases from J, leaving 13 bases between. The CDR3 runs to 13 residues. The germline V gene encodes CDR1 LNHNV and CDR2 YYDKDF (reference sequence). The CDR3 loop is CATSTPLTGTQYF. DNA for the CDR3: TGTGCCACCAGCACTCCTCTGACTGGTACGCAGTATTTT.

The chain is built from TRBV7-9 and TRBJ2-2; 9 bases line up with TRBD1. The trim removed 6 bases at V and 6 bases at J, leaving 2 bases unmatched. Germline CDR1 SEHNR, CDR2 FQNEAQ (reference sequence). This CDR3 has 13 residues. In DNA, the CDR3 is TGTGCCAGCAGGAGGGACAGGGCCGGGGAGCTGTTTTTT. It encodes CASRRDRAGELFF.

The chain links TRBV7-9 to TRBJ1-1, with 10 bases matching TRBD1. The CDR3 runs to 15 residues. V lost 2 bases and J lost 8; bases outside the gene matches: 8. Per the germline V gene, CDR1 is SEHNR and CDR2 is FQNEAQ (reference sequence). DNA for the CDR3: TGTGCCAGCAGCTTAACGGGGACAGGGGCGAAAGAAGCTTTCTTT. Amino acid sequence: CASSLTGTGAKEAFF.

In this sample, this clone turned up once. This rearrangement joins TRBV9 to TRBJ2-3, with TRBD2 matching over 12 bases. Germline V lookup: CDR1 SGDLS, CDR2 YYNGEE. The CDR3 is made up of 15 amino acids. The V and J ends lost 2 bases and 6 bases, in that order; junction bases with no gene match: 4. This CDR3 reads CASSVASGGADTQYF. The CDR3 DNA sequence: TGTGCCAGCAGCGTTGCTAGCGGGGGGGCCGATACGCAGTATTTT.

The chain uses TRBV5-4 and TRBJ2-5, with TRBD1 matching over 9 bases. Germline V gene lookup returns CDR1 SGHNT and CDR2 YYREEE (reference sequence). V shed 6 bases, J shed 3 bases, and the junction held 6 bases outside the gene matches. The CDR3 is 14 residues long. As DNA, the CDR3 is TGTGCCAGCATGACAGGGGGTCGTGAAGAGACCCAGTACTTC. Protein product: CASMTGGREETQYF.

V gene TRBV19 combines with J gene TRBJ2-7; 13 bases line up with TRBD2. V trimming: 6 bases; J trimming: 3 bases; junction bases outside the gene matches: 5. This CDR3 is 15 amino acids long. The V gene's germline CDR1 is LNHDA and CDR2 SQIVND (reference sequence). CDR3 loop: CASSSWTSGSYEQYF. The CDR3 nucleotides are TGTGCCAGTAGCAGCTGGACTAGCGGGAGCTACGAGCAGTACTTC.

The genes are TRBV19 and TRBJ1-2; the D gene is possibly TRBD1 (5 bases). From germline, CDR1 is LNHDA and CDR2 SQIVND (reference sequence). Trimming cost V 1 base and J 4 bases, with 22 bases left between them. The CDR3 runs to 18 residues. The CDR3 region is CASSIVRGLGVNSYGYTF. DNA for the CDR3: TGTGCCAGTAGTATAGTAAGGGGTCTGGGTGTCAATTCCTATGGCTACACCTTC.

The chain uses TRBV30 and TRBJ1-2; 10 bases align to TRBD1. CDR1 is GTSNPN and CDR2 is SVGIG in the germline V gene (reference sequence). The J segment lost 7 bases and the V segment lost 5 bases, leaving 4 bases of the junction unmatched. The CDR3 loop spans 12 amino acids. CDR3 in DNA: TGTGCCTGGGACAGGGGGCATAGTGGCTACACCTTC. Protein: CAWDRGHSGYTF.

The chain employs TRBV6-5 and TRBJ1-1, with D perhaps TRBD1 (5 bases). This CDR3 region has 11 residues. V was pared by 6 bases and J by 5 bases, with 7 bases between. Per germline, CDR1 MNHEY and CDR2 SVGAGI. The chain's CDR3 is CASSKGTEAFF. For the CDR3, the DNA is TGTGCCAGCAGCAAGGGGACTGAAGCTTTCTTT.

The chain has TRBV19 and TRBJ2-2; no clear D. The length of the CDR3 is 13 residues. V was clipped by 8 bases and J by 1 base, with 8 bases between them. Looked up from germline, CDR1 is LNHDA and CDR2 is SQIVND (reference sequence). CDR3 in amino acids: CASGRRNTGELFF. The CDR3, as DNA: TGTGCCAGTGGAAGGAGGAACACCGGGGAGCTGTTTTTT.

The V call is TRBV6-5, the J call TRBJ2-1; 8 bases align to TRBD2. The CDR3 spans 15 residues. The junction had 4 bases not matched to a gene; V was cut back by 5 bases and J by 1 base. CDR1 and CDR2 from the germline V gene are MNHEY and SVGAGI. DNA for the CDR3: TGTGCCAGCAGTGCGGGGGGACTTTCCTACAATGAGCAGTTCTTC. Translated, it gives CASSAGGLSYNEQFF.

This chain joins TRBV6-5 and TRBJ1-2; D is possibly TRBD1 (6 bases). This CDR3 has 16 amino acids. Germline V gene sequence: CDR1 MNHEY, CDR2 SVGAGI. Deletions cut 0 bases from V and 0 bases from J, with 11 bases between. CDR3 residues: CASSYSQGFANYGYTF. The DNA of the CDR3 is TGTGCCAGCAGTTACTCACAGGGTTTCGCTAACTATGGCTACACCTTC.

This clone was found once. This rearrangement joins TRBV6-4 to TRBJ2-3; TRBD2 matches 11 bases. The CDR3 runs 15 residues. The germline gives CDR1 MRHNA, CDR2 SNTAGT. With V trimmed by 4 bases and J by 2 bases, 2 bases remained unmatched. The CDR3 here is CASSVSGGATDTQYF. The CDR3 DNA sequence: TGTGCCAGCAGTGTTAGCGGGGGGGCCACAGATACGCAGTATTTT.

This clone has just one count. The V call is TRBV7-2, the J call TRBJ1-1; D gene ambiguous. The germline V and J ends were trimmed by 3 bases and 1 base, with 6 bases remaining between them. The CDR3 has 13 residues. Germline values: CDR1 SGHTA, CDR2 FQGNSA. For the CDR3, the DNA is TGTGCCAGCAGCTTTGAGCCGAACACTGAAGCTTTCTTT. Residues: CASSFEPNTEAFF.

The chain has TRBV2 and TRBJ2-5, with D possibly TRBD1 on 6 matching bases. CDR1 and CDR2 (germline): SNHLY, FYNNEI. The length of the CDR3 is 13 residues. V shed 8 bases and J shed 1 base, with 11 bases lying between them. The CDR3 loop is CASGRDTQETQYF. The CDR3 nucleotides read TGTGCCAGCGGCCGGGACACCCAAGAGACCCAGTACTTC.

The chain uses TRBV5-4 and TRBJ2-3; 11 bases match TRBD2. This CDR3 is 18 amino acids long. CDR1 and CDR2 (germline): SGHNT, YYREEE (reference sequence). V dropped 0 bases and J dropped 0; count of bases not matched to a gene: 6. The CDR3 region is CASSLVSSGGLSTDTQYF. In DNA form, the CDR3 reads TGTGCCAGCAGCTTGGTGTCTAGCGGGGGGCTTAGCACAGATACGCAGTATTTT.

The chain joins TRBV19 to TRBJ2-7, with 8 bases lining up with TRBD1. Germline CDR1 reads LNHDA; CDR2 reads SQIVND (reference sequence). With V trimmed by 3 bases and J by 3 bases, 1 base remained unmatched. The CDR3 is 13 amino acids. CDR3: CASSMGQVYEQYF. The CDR3, as DNA: TGTGCCAGTAGTATGGGACAGGTCTACGAGCAGTACTTC.

The chain is built from TRBV29-1 and TRBJ2-3; unclear D gene. The CDR3 consists of 12 residues. V lost 3 bases, J lost 4 bases, and 8 bases lay in between. The germline gives CDR1 SQVTM, CDR2 ANQGSEA. CDR3 bases: TGCAGCGTTGATTACGAGGCAGATACGCAGTATTTT. Translation: CSVDYEADTQYF.

V is TRBV19 and J is TRBJ1-5; TRBD1 matches at 7 bases. Trimming removed 2 bases from V and 4 bases from J; junction bases left unmatched: 5. The CDR3 length is 15 residues. Germline CDR1 and CDR2: LNHDA and SQIVND (reference sequence). In DNA, the CDR3 is TGTGCCAGTAGTATACAGAAGGGGGCAAATCAGCCCCAGCATTTT. It translates to CASSIQKGANQPQHF.

The chain joins TRBV30 to TRBJ2-2; the match to TRBD2 covers 7 bases. CDR3 length: 16 residues. V lost 3 bases, J lost 3 bases, and 10 bases stayed unmatched. Germline loops: CDR1 GTSNPN, CDR2 SVGIG (reference sequence). This CDR3 is CAWSHGGKWDTGELFF. CDR3 coding DNA: TGTGCCTGGAGCCACGGGGGGAAGTGGGACACCGGGGAGCTGTTTTTT.